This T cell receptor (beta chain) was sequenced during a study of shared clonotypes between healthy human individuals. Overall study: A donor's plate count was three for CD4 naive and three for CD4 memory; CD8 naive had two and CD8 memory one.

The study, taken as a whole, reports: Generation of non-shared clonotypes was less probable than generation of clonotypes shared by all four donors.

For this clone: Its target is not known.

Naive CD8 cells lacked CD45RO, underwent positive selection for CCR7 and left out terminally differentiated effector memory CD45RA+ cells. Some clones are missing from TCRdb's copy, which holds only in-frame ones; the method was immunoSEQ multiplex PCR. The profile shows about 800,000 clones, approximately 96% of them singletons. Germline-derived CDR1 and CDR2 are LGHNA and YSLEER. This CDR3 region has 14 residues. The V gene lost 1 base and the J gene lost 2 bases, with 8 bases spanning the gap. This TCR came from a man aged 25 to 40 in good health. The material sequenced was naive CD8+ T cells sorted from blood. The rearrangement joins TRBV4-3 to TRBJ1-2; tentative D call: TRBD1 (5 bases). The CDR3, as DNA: TGCGCCAGCAGCCAAGTGACAGCCAACTATGGCTACACCTTC. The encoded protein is CASSQVTANYGYTF.